This T cell receptor (beta chain) was sequenced during a study of low-dose radiotherapy and immunotherapy resistance in tumors. Study background: Per fraction, Cohort 2 was given 1 Gy every two weeks, accumulating a total of 13 Gy over 26 weeks.

Documented time point: before trial treatment. Nivolumab, ipilimumab, aspirin, low-dose cyclophosphamide and low-dose radiotherapy were given to donors. This clonotype was counted at least ten times. First-strand cDNA used TRAV- and TRBV-specific primers, covering alpha and beta chains. With a constant-region primer and a V-primer adapter, TCRs were subjected to 20 PCR cycles of amplification. TCRdb itself ran the reads through MiXCR, one entry per CDR3 protein. The data hold 85,000 to 100,000 distinct CDR3 sequences, with roughly 9% observed a single time. The CDR3 sequence is 15 residues long. Trimming cost V 3 bases and J 2 bases; bases outside gene matches: 6. Germline assignment: CDR1 LNHDA and CDR2 SQIVND (reference sequence).

This sequence was found in a male donor with prostate cancer. Sequencing was performed on PBMCs, taken before treatment. The rearrangement uses TRBV19 and TRBJ2-5, with 7 bases aligning to TRBD2. The CDR3 loop reads CASSIRRGEQETQYF. CDR3 sequence (DNA): TGTGCCAGTAGTATTCGTCGGGGGGAACAAGAGACCCAGTACTTC.